Below, 24 T cell receptor beta chains from the same sample are listed, as sequenced in a study of shared clonotypes between healthy human individuals. TCRdb keeps only in-frame clones here, not all; method: immunoSEQ multiplex PCR. The sample yields under 1,900,000 clones, 98% seen once. What was sequenced was naive CD4+ T cells sorted from blood. Noted subset: CD45RA+ positively selected. The receptors originated from a man aged 30-40 years in good health.

In DNA, the CDR3 is TGTGCCAGCAGCGTAGGATCTAGCGCTAGCACAGATACGCAGTATTTT. Its translation is CASSVGSSASTDTQYF. The chain links TRBV9 to TRBJ2-3; D is perhaps TRBD2 (6 bases). Trimming removed 0 bases at V and 0 bases at J, with 11 bases between. CDR1 SGDLS and CDR2 YYNGEE come from the germline V gene. The CDR3 consists of 16 residues.

Comment on this clone: Different DNA sequences within this sample yield the same CDR3. The chain carries TRBV18 and TRBJ2-1; no clear D. The CDR3 is 15 residues long. V was shortened by 1 base and J by 1 base, with 8 bases between the two germline ends. Germline assignment: CDR1 KGHSH and CDR2 LQKENI. Written as DNA, the CDR3 is TGTGCCAGCTCACCACGGTCGTCTTCCTACAATGAGCAGTTCTTC. Amino acid sequence: CASSPRSSSYNEQFF.

The chain uses TRBV9 and TRBJ2-3; 10 nucleotides match TRBD2. Germline V lookup: CDR1 SGDLS, CDR2 YYNGEE. Germline trimming cut 1 base from V and 0 bases from J; bases unmatched to any gene: 8. The CDR3 is made up of 18 amino acids. The CDR3 loop is CASSVHHGTSVSTDTQYF. The CDR3 DNA follows: TGTGCCAGCAGCGTACATCACGGGACTAGCGTTAGCACAGATACGCAGTATTTT.

The chain uses TRBV5-1 and TRBJ2-2; 7 bases agree with TRBD2. With V trimmed by 5 bases and J by 1 base, 8 bases remained unmatched. The CDR3 extends over 16 amino acids. Germline V gives CDR1 SGHRS, CDR2 YFSETQ. CDR3 amino acids: CASSSSTSWNTGELFF. CDR3 DNA: TGCGCCAGCAGTTCCTCGACTAGCTGGAACACCGGGGAGCTGTTTTTT.

This clone was seen once. The chain recombines TRBV10-3 with TRBJ2-5; TRBD2 matches 7 bases. The ends lost 8 bases at V and 0 bases at J; junction bases unmatched: 3. Germline V lookup: CDR1 ENHRY, CDR2 SYGVKD. The CDR3 length is 13 residues. The CDR3 bases are TGTGCCATCTCAGGGACTAACCAAGAGACCCAGTACTTC. As protein: CAISGTNQETQYF.

This chain links TRBV5-1 with TRBJ2-7, with D maybe TRBD2 (6 bases). Germline CDR1 is SGHRS and CDR2 is YFSETQ. This CDR3 region has 15 residues. Trimming stripped 0 bases from V and 7 bases from J, with 17 bases between. CDR3 loop: CASSLAGTYGKEQYF. The CDR3 region has the DNA TGCGCCAGCAGCTTGGCCGGGACTTACGGGAAGGAGCAGTACTTC.

The V call is TRBV7-3, the J call TRBJ2-5; D is perhaps TRBD1 (6 bases). The CDR3 is made up of 13 amino acids. CDR1 is SGHTA and CDR2 is FQGTGA in the germline V gene. Trimming shortened V by 5 bases and J by 2 bases, and 9 bases separated the two germline ends. The CDR3 region has the DNA TGTGCCAGCAGCAATACAGGGCAAGAGACCCAGTACTTC. The encoded protein is CASSNTGQETQYF.

The chain links TRBV9 to TRBJ2-7; TRBD2 aligns across 8 bases. Germline CDR1 reads SGDLS; CDR2 reads YYNGEE. The CDR3 totals 13 residues. After removal of 7 bases from V and 4 bases from J, the junction contained 7 bases not matched to a gene. The CDR3 protein is CASPPREGYEQYF. In DNA form, the CDR3 reads TGTGCCAGCCCCCCCCGGGAGGGGTACGAGCAGTACTTC.

The chain's CDR3 is CAISDNEKLFF. The CDR3 DNA reads TGTGCCATCAGTGACAATGAAAAACTGTTTTTT. The rearrangement uses TRBV10-3 and TRBJ1-4; D unresolved. The CDR3 extends over 11 amino acids. Germline V gene lookup returns CDR1 ENHRY and CDR2 SYGVKD. The V and J ends lost 3 bases and 5 bases respectively, with 1 base between them.

The chain joins TRBV5-4 to TRBJ2-1; 12 bases align to TRBD2. Per the germline V gene, CDR1 is SGHNT and CDR2 is YYREEE (reference sequence). V shed 3 bases and J 5 bases; nucleotides not matched to a gene: 6. The CDR3 sequence is 16 residues long. CDR3 in DNA: TGTGCCAGCAGCTCGACTAGCGGGAGATTGAACAATGAGCAGTTCTTC. Protein sequence: CASSSTSGRLNNEQFF.

V is TRBV6-6 and J is TRBJ1-3; no clear D gene. V was shortened by 5 bases and J by 8 bases, with 13 bases between the two germline ends. Per the germline V gene, CDR1 is MNHNY and CDR2 is SVGAGI (reference sequence). This CDR3 contains 13 residues. The CDR3 DNA follows: TGTGCCAGCAGTGAGGTCAGCCGAGACACCATATATTTT. It codes for CASSEVSRDTIYF.

V gene TRBV7-8 combines with J gene TRBJ2-1; a weak D match, TRBD2 (6 bases). This CDR3 comprises 16 residues. Trimming took off 5 bases at V and 4 bases at J, with 18 bases between the two ends. Germline CDR1 SGHVS, CDR2 FQNEAQ. CDR3 sequence: CASSRRTGLIYNEQFF. For the CDR3, the DNA is TGTGCCAGCAGCAGACGAACGGGACTCATTTACAATGAGCAGTTCTTC. The full variable domain, its missing parts supplied by reference TRBV7-8 and TRBJ2-1, is GAGVSQSPRYKVAKRGQDVALRCDPISGHVSLFWYQQALGQGPEFLTYFQNEAQLDKSGLPSDRFFAERPEGSVSTLKIQRTQQEDSAVYLCASSRRTGLIYNEQFFGPGTRLTVL.

This chain links TRBV11-2 with TRBJ2-2; D unresolved. CDR1 and CDR2 from the germline V gene are SGHAT and FQNNGV. The CDR3 totals 15 residues. Trimming took 5 bases from V and 4 from J, leaving 14 bases between them. CDR3 nucleotides: TGTGCCAGCAGCGAACGGGCCAGCCTCACCGGGGAGCTGTTTTTT. It codes for CASSERASLTGELFF. The entire variable domain, with the rest obtained from reference TRBV11-2 and TRBJ2-2, is as follows: EAGVAQSPRYKIIEKRQSVAFWCNPISGHATLYWYQQILGQGPKLLIQFQNNGVVDDSQLPKDRFSAERLKGVDSTLKIQPAKLEDSAVYLCASSERASLTGELFFGEGSRLTVL.

The rearrangement joins TRBV9 to TRBJ1-1; D possibly corresponds to TRBD1 (5 bases). V was shortened by 3 bases and J by 5 bases, with 14 bases between the two germline ends. This CDR3 region has 14 residues. Germline V gives CDR1 SGDLS, CDR2 YYNGEE. The CDR3 DNA is TGTGCCAGCAGCGCCCATGTTACAGGTACTGAAGCTTTCTTT. Its protein is CASSAHVTGTEAFF.

The chain uses TRBV28 and TRBJ2-2; 7 nucleotides agree with TRBD2. There are 13 residues in the CDR3. The junction had 6 bases not matched to a gene; V was cut back by 6 bases and J by 8 bases. Per germline, CDR1 MDHEN and CDR2 SYDVKM. Here the CDR3 reads CASRVQRDGELFF. CDR3 in DNA: TGTGCCAGCAGGGTCCAGCGGGATGGGGAGCTGTTTTTT.

The chain is built from TRBV10-1 and TRBJ2-3; D gene unclear. The CDR3 has 15 residues. Trimming cost V 2 bases and J 7 bases, with 16 bases left between them. Germline assignment: CDR1 WNHNN and CDR2 SYGVQD (reference sequence). DNA of the CDR3: TGCGCCAGCAGTGAGGCCGGTCGGATTGGTCATACGCAGTATTTT. This sequence encodes CASSEAGRIGHTQYF.

With respect to this clone: A junction boundary mismatches the germline segment, possibly from a read error. This sequence joins TRBV6-1 and TRBJ2-7; 10 bases map to TRBD1. CDR1 MNHNS and CDR2 SASEGT come from the germline V gene. This CDR3 comprises 15 residues. The CDR3 coding sequence is TGTGCCAGCAGAGCTGGACAGGGGGACTCCTCCGAGCAGTACTTC. It yields the protein CASRAGQGDSSEQYF.

This chain uses TRBV6-5 with TRBJ1-5, with D tentatively TRBD1 (5 bases). The CDR3 runs 13 residues. Looked up from germline, CDR1 is MNHEY and CDR2 is SVGAGI. V lost 8 bases to trimming and J lost 3 bases, with 11 bases between them. The CDR3 spells CASRRGANQPQHF. For the CDR3, the DNA is TGTGCCAGCCGGCGTGGGGCCAATCAGCCCCAGCATTTT.

The chain combines TRBV18 with TRBJ2-1, with 10 bases matching TRBD2. CDR1 is KGHSH and CDR2 is LQKENI in the germline V gene. V dropped 5 bases and J dropped 7; count of bases not matched to a gene: 5. This CDR3 contains 14 residues. The CDR3 DNA reads as TGTGCCAGCTCATTCCGAGCGGGGGGGAATGAGCAGTTCTTC. It codes for CASSFRAGGNEQFF.

The rearrangement links TRBV12-5 to TRBJ1-2, with TRBD1 as a possible D gene (5 bases). The CDR3 totals 13 residues. V was cut by 3 bases and J by 7 bases, with 12 bases left in between. Germline CDR1 LGHNT, CDR2 FRNRAP. CDR3 sequence reads: CASGLGQGFGYTF. The DNA of the CDR3 is TGTGCTAGTGGTTTAGGCCAGGGTTTTGGCTACACCTTC.

V gene TRBV21-1 combines with J gene TRBJ2-7; TRBD2, the table's D call, lacks a check against the DNA. TRBV21-1 is termed a pseudogene. CDR3 length equals 16 residues. The CDR3 spells CASSKIPPPGEYEQYF. CDR3 DNA sequence: TGTGCCAGCAGCAAAATCCCACCACCGGGGGAGTACGAGCAGTACTTC.

The rearrangement uses TRBV5-6 and TRBJ2-1; the match to TRBD1 covers 10 bases. The germline gives CDR1 SGHDT, CDR2 YYEEEE. J gave up 7 bases and V 1 base, and 5 bases lay outside the gene matches. The length of the CDR3 is 15 residues. CDR3 region: CASSLLGQGKNEQFF. As DNA, the CDR3 is TGTGCCAGCAGCTTGTTGGGACAGGGGAAGAATGAGCAGTTCTTC.

V gene TRBV28 combines with J gene TRBJ1-5, with D perhaps matching TRBD1 (5 bases). With 0 bases removed from V and 0 bases from J, the gap between germline ends came to 15 bases. The CDR3 covers 18 residues. Germline V CDR1 and CDR2: MDHEN, SYDVKM. CDR3 in amino acids: CASSLWGQLSRSNQPQHF. The CDR3 DNA sequence: TGTGCCAGCAGTTTATGGGGGCAGCTCTCCCGTAGCAATCAGCCCCAGCATTTT. Together with reference TRBV28 and TRBJ1-5, the CDR3 gives the full variable domain: DVKVTQSSRYLVKRTGEKVFLECVQDMDHENMFWYRQDPGLGLRLIYFSYDVKMKEKGDIPEGYSVSREKKERFSLILESASTNQTSMYLCASSLWGQLSRSNQPQHFGDGTRLSIL.

The chain is built from TRBV27 and TRBJ2-1; 7 bases are shared with TRBD2. V lost 2 bases and J lost 4; bases outside the gene matches: 11. The CDR3 is 17 amino acids. CDR1 and CDR2 (germline): MNHEY, SMNVEV (reference sequence). The CDR3 spells CASSLGRASGVYNEQFF. The CDR3 DNA reads as TGTGCCAGCAGTTTAGGGAGAGCTAGCGGAGTATACAATGAGCAGTTCTTC.